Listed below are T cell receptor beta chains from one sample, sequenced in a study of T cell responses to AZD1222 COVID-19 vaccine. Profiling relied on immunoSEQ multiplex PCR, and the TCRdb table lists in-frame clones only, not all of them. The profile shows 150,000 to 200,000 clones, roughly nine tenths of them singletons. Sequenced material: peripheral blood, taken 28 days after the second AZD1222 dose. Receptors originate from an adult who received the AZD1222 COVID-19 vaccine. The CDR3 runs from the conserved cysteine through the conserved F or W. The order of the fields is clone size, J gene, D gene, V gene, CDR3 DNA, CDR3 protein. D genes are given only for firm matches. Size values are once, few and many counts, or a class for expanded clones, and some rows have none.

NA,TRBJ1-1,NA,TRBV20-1,TGCAGTGCTAGTGGGTCCAGGGGTTACACTGAAGCTTTCTTT,CSASGSRGYTEAFF
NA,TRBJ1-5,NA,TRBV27,TGTGCCAGCAGTTTATACGAGGACAGAAATCAGCCCCAGCATTTT,CASSLYEDRNQPQHF
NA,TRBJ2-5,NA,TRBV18,TGTGCCAGCTCACAGAACAGGGATAGGGGAGAGACCCAGTACTTC,CASSQNRDRGETQYF
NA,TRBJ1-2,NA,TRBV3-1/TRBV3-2,TGTGCCAGCAGCCAAGATCAAGCAGGGAGAGGCTACACCTTC,CASSQDQAGRGYTF
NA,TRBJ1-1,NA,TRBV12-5,TGTGCTAGTGGTTTGGTAGGGGAGTATGAAGCTTTCTTT,CASGLVGEYEAFF
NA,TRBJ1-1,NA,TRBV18,TGTGCCAGCTCACCACGAGGCAACACTGAAGCTTTCTTT,CASSPRGNTEAFF
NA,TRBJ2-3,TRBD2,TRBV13,TGTGCCAGCAGCCTGACTAGCGGGGGGGCCGGGGGCACAGATACGCAGTATTTT,CASSLTSGGAGGTDTQYF
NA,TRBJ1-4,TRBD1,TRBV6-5,TGTGCCAGCAGTTCCCAGGACAGGTCGAACTATGAAAAACTGTTTTTT,CASSSQDRSNYEKLFF
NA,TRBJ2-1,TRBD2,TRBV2,TGTGCCAGCAAAAATACCGGGACTAGTAGGCATGAGCAGTTCTTC,CASKNTGTSRHEQFF
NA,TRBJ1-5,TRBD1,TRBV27,TGTGCCAGCAGTGACAGGGTTCAGCCCCAGCATTTT,CASSDRVQPQHF
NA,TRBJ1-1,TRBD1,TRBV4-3,TGCGCCAGCAGCCTAGGACAGGGACTAATGAACACTGAAGCTTTCTTT,CASSLGQGLMNTEAFF
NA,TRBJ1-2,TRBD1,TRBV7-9,TGTGCCAGCAGCTACACCGGGACAGCTAAAAGCTATGGCTACACCTTC,CASSYTGTAKSYGYTF
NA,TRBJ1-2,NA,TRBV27,TGTGCCAGCATGGGGGACAACTATGGCTACACCTTC,CASMGDNYGYTF
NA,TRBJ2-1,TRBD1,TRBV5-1,TGCGCCAGCAGCTTGGCAGGGGGCGGGAAATACAATGAGCAGTTCTTC,CASSLAGGGKYNEQFF
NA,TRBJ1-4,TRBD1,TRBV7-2,TGTGCCAGCAGCCCGCGGACAGGGGAATTTAATGAAAAACTGTTTTTT,CASSPRTGEFNEKLFF
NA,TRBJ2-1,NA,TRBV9,TGTGCCAGCAGCCGTGGCGGTGATTCCTACAATGAGCAGTTCTTC,CASSRGGDSYNEQFF
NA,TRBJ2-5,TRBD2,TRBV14,TGTGCCAGCAGCCAAGACCCTAGCGGGGGGGAAGAGACCCAGTACTTC,CASSQDPSGGEETQYF
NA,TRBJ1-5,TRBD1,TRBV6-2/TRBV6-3,TGTGCCAGCAGTTACGACCAGGGGGTATGGCAGCCCCAGCATTTT,CASSYDQGVWQPQHF
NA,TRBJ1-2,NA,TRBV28,TGTGCCAGCAGTTTATTAGGGGGTGTGAACTATGGCTACACCTTC,CASSLLGGVNYGYTF
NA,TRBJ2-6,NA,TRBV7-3,TGTGCCAGCAGCAAGGGAAGGGGTTATTCTGGGGCCAACGTCCTGACTTTC,CASSKGRGYSGANVLTF
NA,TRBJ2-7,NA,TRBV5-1,TGCGCCAGCAGCCCCAGAGCAGGGGCCTACTACGAGCAGTACTTC,CASSPRAGAYYEQYF
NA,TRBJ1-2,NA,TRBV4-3,TGCGCCAGCAGCCAAGCCTCTACCGCGAACTATGGCTACACCTTC,CASSQASTANYGYTF
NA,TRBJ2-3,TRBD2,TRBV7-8,TGTGCCAGCAGCTTAGGCTCCGTGTCGGGAGGGTTCGATACGCAGTATTTT,CASSLGSVSGGFDTQYF
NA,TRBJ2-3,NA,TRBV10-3,TGTGCCATCAGTGAGAGGATGATCGGAAACACAGATACGCAGTATTTT,CAISERMIGNTDTQYF
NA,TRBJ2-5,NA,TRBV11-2,TGTGCCAGCAGCTTAGTATCAGGGCGGGAGACCCAGTACTTC,CASSLVSGRETQYF
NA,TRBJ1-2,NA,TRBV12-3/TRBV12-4,TGTGCCAGCAGTCAACCGGCACGGGGCTACACCTTC,CASSQPARGYTF
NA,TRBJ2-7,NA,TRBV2,TGTGCCAGCACTGGGAGGGGGCGTTACGAGCAGTACTTC,CASTGRGRYEQYF
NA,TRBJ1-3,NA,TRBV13,TGTGCCAGCAGCTTAGGGGGGGGGCTTGGCACCATATATTTT,CASSLGGGLGTIYF
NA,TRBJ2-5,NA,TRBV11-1,TGTGCCAGCAGCTTAGGGCGAGCGGGCCAAGAGACCCAGTACTTC,CASSLGRAGQETQYF
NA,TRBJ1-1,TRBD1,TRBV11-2,TGTGCCAGCAGCCCTGGACAGGGGGCCACATATGACACTGAAGCTTTCTTT,CASSPGQGATYDTEAFF
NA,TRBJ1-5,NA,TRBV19,TGTGCCAGTAGCTCCGGGACTAGCAATCAGCCCCAGCATTTT,CASSSGTSNQPQHF
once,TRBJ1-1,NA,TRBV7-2,TGTGCCAGCAGCCTACTGACAGCCTCAAACACTGAAGCTTTCTTT,CASSLLTASNTEAFF
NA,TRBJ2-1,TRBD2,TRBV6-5,TGTGCCAGCAGATCGGGACTAGCGGGATCTGGGCTGCAGTTCTTC,CASRSGLAGSGLQFF
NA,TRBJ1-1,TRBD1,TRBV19,TGTGCCAGTAGGGCCCCGGGACAGGGGAACACTGAAGCTTTCTTT,CASRAPGQGNTEAFF
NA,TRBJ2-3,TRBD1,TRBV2,TGTGCCAGCATACTTGGGCAGGGGGCAGCAGATACGCAGTATTTT,CASILGQGAADTQYF